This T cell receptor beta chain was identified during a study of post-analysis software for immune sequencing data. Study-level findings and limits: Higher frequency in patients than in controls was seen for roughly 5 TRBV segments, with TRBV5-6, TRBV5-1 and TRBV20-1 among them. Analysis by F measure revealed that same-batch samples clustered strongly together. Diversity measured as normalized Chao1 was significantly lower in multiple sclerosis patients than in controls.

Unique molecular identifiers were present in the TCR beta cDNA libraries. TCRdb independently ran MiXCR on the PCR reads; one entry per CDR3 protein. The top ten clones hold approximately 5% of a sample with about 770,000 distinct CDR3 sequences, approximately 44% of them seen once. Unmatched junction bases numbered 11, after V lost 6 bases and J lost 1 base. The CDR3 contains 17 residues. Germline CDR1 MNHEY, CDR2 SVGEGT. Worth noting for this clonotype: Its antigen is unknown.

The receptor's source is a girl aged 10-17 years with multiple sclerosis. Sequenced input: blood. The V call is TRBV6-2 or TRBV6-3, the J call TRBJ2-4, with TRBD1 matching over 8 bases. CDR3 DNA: TGTGCCAGCAGCCCCCAGGGGGCTGGGGAGGCCAAAAACATTCAGTACTTC. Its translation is CASSPQGAGEAKNIQYF.